This T cell receptor (beta chain) is from a study of Tregs in tolerant kidney transplant recipients. The CDR3 extends over 20 amino acids. V was trimmed by 1 base and J by 0 bases, leaving 19 bases between them. From germline, CDR1 is LNHNV and CDR2 YYDKDF (reference sequence). Recipients received nonmyeloablative bone marrow transplants from related graft donors, with transient mixed chimerism. Sequenced by immunoSEQ multiplex PCR; TCRdb stores in-frame clones only, minus some. The data hold about 52,000 clones, with approximately 91% observed a single time. Sequenced material: CD8+ T cells from blood (PBMCs), taken 24 months after the transplant. The source is a human patient who received a combined kidney and bone marrow transplant. T cells may partly derive from the graft donor. This chain uses TRBV15 with TRBJ2-6; D possibly corresponds to TRBD2 (5 bases). CDR3 amino acids: CATSRVSGLDRLSGANVLTF. Written as DNA, the CDR3 is TGTGCCACCAGCAGAGTTTCTGGACTGGACCGGCTCTCTGGGGCCAACGTCCTGACTTTC. Full variable domain (missing parts from reference TRBV15 and TRBJ2-6): DAMVIQNPRYQVTQFGKPVTLSCSQTLNHNVMYWYQQKSSQAPKLLFHYYDKDFNNEADTPDNFQSRRPNTSFCFLDIRSPGLGDTAMYLCATSRVSGLDRLSGANVLTFGAGSRLTVL.